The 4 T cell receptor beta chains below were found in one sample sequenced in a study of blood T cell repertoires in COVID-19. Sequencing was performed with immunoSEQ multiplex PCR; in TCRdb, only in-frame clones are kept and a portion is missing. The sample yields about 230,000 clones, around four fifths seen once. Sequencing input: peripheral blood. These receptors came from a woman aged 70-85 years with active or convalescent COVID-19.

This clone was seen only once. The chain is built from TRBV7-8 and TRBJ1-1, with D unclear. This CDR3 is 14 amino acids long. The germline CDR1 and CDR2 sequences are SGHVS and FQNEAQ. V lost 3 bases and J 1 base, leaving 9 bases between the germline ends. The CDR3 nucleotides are TGTGCCAGCAGCTTTGCTGGGCCGAACACTGAAGCTTTCTTT. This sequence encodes CASSFAGPNTEAFF. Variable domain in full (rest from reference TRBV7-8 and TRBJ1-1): GAGVSQSPRYKVAKRGQDVALRCDPISGHVSLFWYQQALGQGPEFLTYFQNEAQLDKSGLPSDRFFAERPEGSVSTLKIQRTQQEDSAVYLCASSFAGPNTEAFFGQGTRLTVV.

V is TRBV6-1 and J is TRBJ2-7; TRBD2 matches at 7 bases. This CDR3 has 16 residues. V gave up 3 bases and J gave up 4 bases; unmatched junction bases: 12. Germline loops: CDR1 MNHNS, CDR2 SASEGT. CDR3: CASSETLAEVWYEQYF. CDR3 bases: TGTGCCAGCAGTGAGACCCTAGCGGAGGTTTGGTACGAGCAGTACTTC.

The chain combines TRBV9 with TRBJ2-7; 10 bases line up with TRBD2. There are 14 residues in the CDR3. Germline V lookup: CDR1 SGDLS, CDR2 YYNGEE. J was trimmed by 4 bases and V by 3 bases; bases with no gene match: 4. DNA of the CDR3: TGTGCCAGCAGCGCCTCTAGCGGGGGTTACGAGCAGTACTTC. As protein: CASSASSGGYEQYF.

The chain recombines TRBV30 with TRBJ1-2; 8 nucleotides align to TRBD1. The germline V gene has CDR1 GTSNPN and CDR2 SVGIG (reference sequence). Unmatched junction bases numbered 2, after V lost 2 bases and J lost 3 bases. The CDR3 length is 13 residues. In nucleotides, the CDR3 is TGTGCCTGGAGTCCGACAGGGGACTATGGCTACACCTTC. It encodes CAWSPTGDYGYTF.